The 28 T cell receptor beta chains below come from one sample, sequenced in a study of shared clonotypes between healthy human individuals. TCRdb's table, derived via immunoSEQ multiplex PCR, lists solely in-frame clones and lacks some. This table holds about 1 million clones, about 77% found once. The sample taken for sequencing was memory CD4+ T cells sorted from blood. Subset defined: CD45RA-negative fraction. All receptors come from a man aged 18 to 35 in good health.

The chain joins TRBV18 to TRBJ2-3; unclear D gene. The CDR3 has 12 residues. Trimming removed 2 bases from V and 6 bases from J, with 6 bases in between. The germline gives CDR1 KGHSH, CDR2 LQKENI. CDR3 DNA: TGTGCCAGCTCACCAGGGGTGGATACGCAGTATTTT. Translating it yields CASSPGVDTQYF.

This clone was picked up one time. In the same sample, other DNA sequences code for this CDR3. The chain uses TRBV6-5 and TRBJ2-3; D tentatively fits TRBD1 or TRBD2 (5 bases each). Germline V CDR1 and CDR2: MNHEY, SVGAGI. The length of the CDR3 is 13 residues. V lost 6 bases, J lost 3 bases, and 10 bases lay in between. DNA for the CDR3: TGTGCCAGCAGAGGGGACGGGACAGATACGCAGTATTTT. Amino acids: CASRGDGTDTQYF.

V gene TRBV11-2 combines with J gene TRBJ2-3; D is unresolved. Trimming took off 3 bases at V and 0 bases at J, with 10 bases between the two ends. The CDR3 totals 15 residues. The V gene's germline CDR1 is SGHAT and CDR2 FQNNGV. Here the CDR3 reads CASSLGLFSTDTQYF. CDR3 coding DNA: TGTGCCAGCAGCTTGGGATTATTTAGCACAGATACGCAGTATTTT.

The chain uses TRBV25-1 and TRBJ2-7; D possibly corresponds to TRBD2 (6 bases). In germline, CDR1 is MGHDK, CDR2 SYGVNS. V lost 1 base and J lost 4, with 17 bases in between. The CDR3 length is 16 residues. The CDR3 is CASSESAGYGGYEQYF. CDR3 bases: TGTGCCAGCAGTGAATCGGCAGGGTACGGGGGATACGAGCAGTACTTC.

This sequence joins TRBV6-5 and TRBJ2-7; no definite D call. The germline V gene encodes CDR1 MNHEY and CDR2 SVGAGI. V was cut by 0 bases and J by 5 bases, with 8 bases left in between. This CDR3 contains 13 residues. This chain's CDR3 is CASSYSHMNEQYF. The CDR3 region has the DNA TGTGCCAGCAGTTACTCCCATATGAACGAGCAGTACTTC.

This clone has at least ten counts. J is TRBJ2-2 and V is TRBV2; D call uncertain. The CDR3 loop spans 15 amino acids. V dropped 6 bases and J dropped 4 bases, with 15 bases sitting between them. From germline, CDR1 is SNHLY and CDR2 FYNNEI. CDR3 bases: TGTGCCAGCAGGGGGTCAGAAACGCCCACCGGGGAGCTGTTTTTT. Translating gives CASRGSETPTGELFF.

In DNA form, the CDR3 reads TGTGCCAGCATCTTTGAGGGACTGAACACCGGGGAGCTGTTTTTT. Protein product: CASIFEGLNTGELFF. J is TRBJ2-2 and V is TRBV6-6; a possible D gene is TRBD2 (6 bases). Germline V gene sequence: CDR1 MNHNY, CDR2 SVGAGI (reference sequence). The CDR3 is 15 residues long. Trimming shortened V by 7 bases and J by 1 base, and 13 bases separated the two germline ends.

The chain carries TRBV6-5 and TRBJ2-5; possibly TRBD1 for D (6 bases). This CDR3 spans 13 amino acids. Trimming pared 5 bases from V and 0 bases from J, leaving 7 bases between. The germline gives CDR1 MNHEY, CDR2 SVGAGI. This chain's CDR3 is CASSRTDQETQYF. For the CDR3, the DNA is TGTGCCAGCAGTCGGACAGACCAAGAGACCCAGTACTTC.

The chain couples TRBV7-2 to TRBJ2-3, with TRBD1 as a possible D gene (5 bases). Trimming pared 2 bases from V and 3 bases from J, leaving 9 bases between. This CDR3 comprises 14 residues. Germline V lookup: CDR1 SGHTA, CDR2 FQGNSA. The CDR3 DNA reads TGTGCCAGCAGCTTACAGGGTGAGACAGATACGCAGTATTTT. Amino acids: CASSLQGETDTQYF.

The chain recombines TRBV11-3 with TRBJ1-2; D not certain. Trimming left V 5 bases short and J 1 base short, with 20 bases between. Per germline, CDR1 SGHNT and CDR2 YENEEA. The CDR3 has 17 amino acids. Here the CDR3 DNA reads TGTGCCAGCAGCCCGGGAGGGCGGGGAACAATTAACTATGGCTACACCTTC. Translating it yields CASSPGGRGTINYGYTF.

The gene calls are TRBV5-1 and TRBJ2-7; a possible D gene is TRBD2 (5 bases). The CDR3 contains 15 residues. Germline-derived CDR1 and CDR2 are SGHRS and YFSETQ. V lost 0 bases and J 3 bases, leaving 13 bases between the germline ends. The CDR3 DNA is TGCGCCAGCAGCTTGGCTCGGGGTACCGGCTACGAGCAGTACTTC. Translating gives CASSLARGTGYEQYF.

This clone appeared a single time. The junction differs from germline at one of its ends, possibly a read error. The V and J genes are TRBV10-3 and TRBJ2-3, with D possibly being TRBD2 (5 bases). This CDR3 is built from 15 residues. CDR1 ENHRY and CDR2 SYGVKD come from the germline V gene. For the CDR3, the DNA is TGTGCCATCAGTGAGAAGGGAGAGGGCACACATACGCAGTATTTT. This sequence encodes CAISEKGEGTHTQYF.

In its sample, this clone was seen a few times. CDR3 loop: CASSYSSGANVLTF. The CDR3 region has the DNA TGTGCCAGCAGTTACAGCTCTGGGGCCAACGTCCTGACTTTC. V is TRBV7-9 and J is TRBJ2-6; no reliable D call. V shed 6 bases and J shed 0 bases, with 6 bases lying between them. Germline V gene sequence: CDR1 SEHNR, CDR2 FQNEAQ (reference sequence). The CDR3 totals 14 residues.

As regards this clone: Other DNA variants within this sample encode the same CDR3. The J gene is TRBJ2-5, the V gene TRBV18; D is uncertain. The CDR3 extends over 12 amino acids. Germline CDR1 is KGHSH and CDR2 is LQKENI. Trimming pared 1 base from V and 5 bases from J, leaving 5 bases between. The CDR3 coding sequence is TGTGCCAGCTCACCACTGGGTGAGACCCAGTACTTC. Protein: CASSPLGETQYF.

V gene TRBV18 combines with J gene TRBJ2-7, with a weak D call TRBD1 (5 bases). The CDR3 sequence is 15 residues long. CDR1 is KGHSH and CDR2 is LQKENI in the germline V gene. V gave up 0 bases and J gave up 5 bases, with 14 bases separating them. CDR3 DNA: TGTGCCAGCTCACCACCGACAGTACTACCTAACGAGCAGTACTTC. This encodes CASSPPTVLPNEQYF.

CDR3 residues: CASSFTGGLEETQYF. CDR3 nucleotides: TGCGCCAGCAGCTTCACAGGGGGACTTGAGGAGACCCAGTACTTC. The rearrangement uses TRBV5-1 and TRBJ2-5, with 8 bases fitting TRBD1. V gave up 2 bases and J gave up 5 bases; unmatched junction bases: 8. The CDR3 consists of 15 residues. Germline V lookup: CDR1 SGHRS, CDR2 YFSETQ.

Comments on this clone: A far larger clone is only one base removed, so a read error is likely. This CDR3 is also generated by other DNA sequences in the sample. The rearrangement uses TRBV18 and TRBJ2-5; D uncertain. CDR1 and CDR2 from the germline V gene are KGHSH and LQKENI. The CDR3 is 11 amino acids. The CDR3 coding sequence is TGTGCCAGCTCTAAAAAAGAGACTCAGTACTTC. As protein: CASSKKETQYF.

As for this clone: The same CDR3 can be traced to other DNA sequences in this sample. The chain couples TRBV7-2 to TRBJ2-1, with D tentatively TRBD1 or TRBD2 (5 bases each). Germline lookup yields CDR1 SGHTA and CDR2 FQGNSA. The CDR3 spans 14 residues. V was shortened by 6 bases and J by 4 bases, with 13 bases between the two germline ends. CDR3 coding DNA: TGTGCCAGCAGTCCGCCGGGACGTTACAATGAGCAGTTCTTC. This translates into CASSPPGRYNEQFF.

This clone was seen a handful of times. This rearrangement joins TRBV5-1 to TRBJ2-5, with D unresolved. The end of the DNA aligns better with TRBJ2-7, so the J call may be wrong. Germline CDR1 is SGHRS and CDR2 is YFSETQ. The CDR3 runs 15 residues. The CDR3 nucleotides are TGCGCCAGCAGCCAGGAAGGGCTCGTGGGGTACGAGCAGTACTTC. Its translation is CASSQEGLVGYEQYF.

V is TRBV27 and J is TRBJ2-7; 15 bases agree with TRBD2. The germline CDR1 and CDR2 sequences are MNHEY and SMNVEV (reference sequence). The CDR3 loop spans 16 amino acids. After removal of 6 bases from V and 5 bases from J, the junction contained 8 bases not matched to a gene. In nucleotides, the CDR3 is TGTGCCAGCAGCACGGGACTAGCGGGGGGAAAGAACGAGCAGTACTTC. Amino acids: CASSTGLAGGKNEQYF.

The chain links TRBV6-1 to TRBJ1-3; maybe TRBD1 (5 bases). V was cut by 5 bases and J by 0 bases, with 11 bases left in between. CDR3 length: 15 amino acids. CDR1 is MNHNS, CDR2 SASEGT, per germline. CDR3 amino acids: CASSRQPNSGNTIYF. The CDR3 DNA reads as TGTGCCAGCAGTCGACAGCCGAACTCTGGAAACACCATATATTTT.

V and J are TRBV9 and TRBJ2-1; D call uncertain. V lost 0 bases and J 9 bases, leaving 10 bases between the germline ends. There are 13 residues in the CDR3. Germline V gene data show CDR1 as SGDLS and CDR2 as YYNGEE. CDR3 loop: CASSVAPGREQFF. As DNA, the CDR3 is TGTGCCAGCAGCGTAGCTCCAGGACGTGAGCAGTTCTTC.

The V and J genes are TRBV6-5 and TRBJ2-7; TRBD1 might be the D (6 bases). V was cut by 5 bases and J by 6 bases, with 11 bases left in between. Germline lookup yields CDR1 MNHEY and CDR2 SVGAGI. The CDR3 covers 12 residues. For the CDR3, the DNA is TGTGCCAGCAGTCTCAGGGGATTCGAGCAGTACTTC. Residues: CASSLRGFEQYF.

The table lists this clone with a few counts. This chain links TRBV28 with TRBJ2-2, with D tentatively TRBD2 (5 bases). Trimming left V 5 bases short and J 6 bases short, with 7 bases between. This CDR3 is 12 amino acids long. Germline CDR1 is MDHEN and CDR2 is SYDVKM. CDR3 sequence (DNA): TGTGCCAGCAGTCTGGACTCCGGGGAGCTGTTTTTT. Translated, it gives CASSLDSGELFF.

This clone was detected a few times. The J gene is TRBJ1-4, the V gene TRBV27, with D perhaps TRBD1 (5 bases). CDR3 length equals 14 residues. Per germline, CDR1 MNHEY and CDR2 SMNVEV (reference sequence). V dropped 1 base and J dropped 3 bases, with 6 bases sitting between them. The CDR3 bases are TGTGCCAGCAGTTTATTAGGGGCTAATGAAAAACTGTTTTTT. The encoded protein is CASSLLGANEKLFF.

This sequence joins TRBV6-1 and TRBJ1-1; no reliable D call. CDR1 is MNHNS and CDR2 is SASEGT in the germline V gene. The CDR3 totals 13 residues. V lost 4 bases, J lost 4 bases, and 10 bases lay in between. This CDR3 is CASSVPTSTEAFF. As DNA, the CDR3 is TGTGCCAGCAGTGTTCCGACAAGCACTGAAGCTTTCTTT.

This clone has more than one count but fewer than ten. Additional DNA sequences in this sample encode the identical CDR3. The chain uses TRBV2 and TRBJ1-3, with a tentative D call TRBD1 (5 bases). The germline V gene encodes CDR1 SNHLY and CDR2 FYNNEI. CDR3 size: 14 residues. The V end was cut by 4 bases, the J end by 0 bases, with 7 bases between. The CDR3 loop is CASSAGTSGNTIYF. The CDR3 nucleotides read TGTGCCAGCAGTGCGGGGACCTCTGGAAACACCATATATTTT.

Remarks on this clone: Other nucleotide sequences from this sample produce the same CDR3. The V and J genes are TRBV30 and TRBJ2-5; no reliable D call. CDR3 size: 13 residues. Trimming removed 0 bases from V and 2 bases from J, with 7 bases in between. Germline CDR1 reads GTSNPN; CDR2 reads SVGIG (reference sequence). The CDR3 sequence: CAWSVGPQETQYF. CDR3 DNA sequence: TGTGCCTGGAGTGTAGGCCCTCAAGAGACCCAGTACTTC.